One and the same sample provided the 23 T cell receptor beta chains below, sequenced in a study of cytomegalovirus exposure and HLA in healthy donors. It was with 60 Vbeta and 13 Jbeta primers that the PCR ran. Only in-frame clones appear in the TCRdb table, and some are missing; sequencing was by immunoSEQ multiplex PCR. The data hold 60,000 to 70,000 clones, with less than 75% observed a single time. Material: PBMCs. Receptors were obtained from a man in his fifties in good health and CMV-seropositive.

This clone was seen a few times. Additional DNA sequences in this sample encode the identical CDR3. The CDR3 sequence is CASSEGTGGNQPQHF. The CDR3, as DNA: TGTGCCAGCAGTGAAGGGACAGGGGGCAATCAGCCCCAGCATTTT. This rearrangement joins TRBV6-1 to TRBJ1-5, with TRBD1 matching over 9 bases. V lost 1 base, J lost 2 bases, and 0 bases stayed unmatched. CDR1 is MNHNS, CDR2 SASEGT, per germline. CDR3 size: 15 residues.

The chain combines TRBV27 with TRBJ2-3; TRBD2 agrees at 12 bases. Germline-derived CDR1 and CDR2 are MNHEY and SMNVEV (reference sequence). The CDR3 has 16 amino acids. V lost 5 bases and J lost 6; bases outside the gene matches: 9. CDR3 sequence: CASSPPASGRADTQYF. CDR3 bases: TGTGCCAGCAGTCCCCCCGCTAGCGGGAGGGCGGATACGCAGTATTTT.

V usage is TRBV5-1 and J usage is TRBJ1-2, with 10 bases aligning to TRBD1. CDR3 length: 15 residues. Germline assignment: CDR1 SGHRS and CDR2 YFSETQ. Trimming at V came to 4 bases and at J to 7 bases, leaving 10 bases not matched to a gene. Written as DNA, the CDR3 is TGCGCCAGCAGCGGGGAGACAGGGGGCGTTGGTGGCTACACCTTC. It is translated as CASSGETGGVGGYTF.

Only a few counts were recorded for this clone. The rearrangement joins TRBV19 to TRBJ2-7, with 7 bases aligning to TRBD2. This CDR3 region has 16 residues. From germline, CDR1 is LNHDA and CDR2 SQIVND (reference sequence). J lost 3 bases, V lost 5 bases, and 13 bases had no gene match. The CDR3 coding sequence is TGTGCCAGTAGTCCCGCGGGGGACGCATCCTACTACGAGCAGTACTTC. Its protein is CASSPAGDASYYEQYF.

This chain uses TRBV9 with TRBJ2-3, with 7 nucleotides matching TRBD1. Germline CDR1 is SGDLS and CDR2 is YYNGEE. The CDR3 has 15 residues. The junction had 7 bases not matched to a gene; V was cut back by 3 bases and J by 3 bases. CDR3 residues: CASSGGTGVTDTQYF. The CDR3 DNA is TGTGCCAGCAGCGGCGGTACAGGGGTAACAGATACGCAGTATTTT.

The CDR3 spells CASTPATGNYGYTF. The CDR3 coding sequence is TGTGCCAGCACTCCGGCGACAGGGAACTATGGCTACACCTTC. V usage is TRBV7-2 and J usage is TRBJ1-2; 7 nucleotides line up with TRBD1. CDR1 is SGHTA and CDR2 is FQGNSA in the germline V gene. The trim removed 7 bases at V and 2 bases at J, leaving 7 bases unmatched. The CDR3 spans 14 residues.

This chain links TRBV11-2 with TRBJ2-3, with 10 nucleotides matching TRBD1. This CDR3 comprises 14 residues. In germline, CDR1 is SGHAT, CDR2 FQNNGV. V shed 5 bases and J 5 bases; nucleotides not matched to a gene: 4. The CDR3 reads CASSPTGGRDTQYF. Here the CDR3 DNA reads TGTGCCAGCAGCCCGACAGGGGGCAGAGATACGCAGTATTTT.

The chain is built from TRBV6-5 and TRBJ2-7; D ambiguous. Germline V gives CDR1 MNHEY, CDR2 SVGAGI. The CDR3 is 15 amino acids. Trimming pared 0 bases from V and 5 bases from J, leaving 14 bases between. The CDR3 nucleotides are TGTGCCAGCAGTTACTCGAGGCTCTCGGTACACGAGCAGTACTTC. Its translation is CASSYSRLSVHEQYF.

This clone has just one count. The germline gene is not matched at one end of the junction; a read error may be the cause. This CDR3 is CASSSKLVFSSEQYF. The DNA for the CDR3 is TGTGCCAGCAGCTCAAAACTAGTCTTTTCCTCCGAGCAGTACTTC. This chain joins TRBV7-6 and TRBJ2-7; D is perhaps TRBD2 (5 bases). This CDR3 comprises 15 residues. The germline V gene has CDR1 SGHVS and CDR2 FNYEAQ.

The V call is TRBV4-3, the J call TRBJ2-3; 7 nucleotides align to TRBD2. V was pared by 3 bases and J by 3 bases, with 3 bases of the junction left unmatched. The germline V gene has CDR1 LGHNA and CDR2 YSLEER. The CDR3 is 14 residues long. The chain's CDR3 is CASSHGLGTDTQYF. As DNA, the CDR3 is TGCGCCAGCAGCCACGGACTAGGGACAGATACGCAGTATTTT.

The genes are TRBV30 and TRBJ2-7; possible D gene TRBD1, 6 bases. V lost 2 bases and J 3 bases, leaving 8 bases between the germline ends. The CDR3 runs 12 residues. Germline CDR1 GTSNPN, CDR2 SVGIG (reference sequence). The CDR3, as DNA: TGTGCCTGGAGTAGGGACAACTACGAGCAGTACTTC. As protein: CAWSRDNYEQYF. The full variable domain, rest sourced from reference TRBV30 and TRBJ2-7, is SQTIHQWPATLVQPVGSPLSLECTVEGTSNPNLYWYRQAAGRGLQLLFYSVGIGQISSEVPQNLSASRPQDRQFILSSKKLLLSDSGFYLCAWSRDNYEQYFGPGTRLTVT.

CDR3 sequence (DNA): TGTGCCAGCAGCTTAGTTAGGGGAACCTACGAGCAGTACTTC. Its translation is CASSLVRGTYEQYF. The rearrangement uses TRBV7-9 and TRBJ2-7, with D tentatively TRBD1 (5 bases). The V gene's germline CDR1 is SEHNR and CDR2 FQNEAQ (reference sequence). This CDR3 is built from 14 residues. Trimming removed 1 base from V and 2 bases from J, with 9 bases in between.

The rearrangement joins TRBV5-1 to TRBJ2-7, with D possibly matching TRBD2 (5 bases). CDR3 length equals 14 residues. V shed 6 bases and J shed 0 bases, with 13 bases lying between them. Germline V lookup: CDR1 SGHRS, CDR2 YFSETQ. The CDR3 sequence: CASTPRGSSYEQYF. CDR3 nucleotides: TGCGCCAGCACGCCTCGCGGGTCCTCCTACGAGCAGTACTTC. The complete variable domain, with remaining parts taken from reference TRBV5-1 and TRBJ2-7, reads KAGVTQTPRYLIKTRGQQVTLSCSPISGHRSVSWYQQTPGQGLQFLFEYFSETQRNKGNFPGRFSGRQFSNSRSEMNVSTLELGDSALYLCASTPRGSSYEQYFGPGTRLTVT.

This chain joins TRBV28 and TRBJ2-1, with D possibly being TRBD1 (6 bases). Between the trimmed V and J ends, which lost 2 bases and 4 bases, there was a span of 18 bases. The germline V gene has CDR1 MDHEN and CDR2 SYDVKM. There are 17 residues in the CDR3. The CDR3: CASSLERGQTLYNEQFF. The CDR3 DNA sequence: TGTGCCAGCAGTTTAGAGCGTGGACAGACCTTATACAATGAGCAGTTCTTC.

This clone has a handful of counts. This chain links TRBV5-8 with TRBJ2-7; 7 bases align to TRBD1. The germline V gene has CDR1 SGHTS and CDR2 YDEGEE. The CDR3 covers 13 residues. Unmatched junction bases numbered 6, after V lost 2 bases and J lost 7 bases. Here the CDR3 reads CASSFEGAREQYF. For the CDR3, the DNA is TGTGCCAGCAGCTTTGAGGGGGCAAGGGAGCAGTACTTC. The entire variable domain, with the rest obtained from reference TRBV5-8 and TRBJ2-7, is as follows: EAGVTQSPTHLIKTRGQQATLRCSPISGHTSVYWYQQALGLGLQFLLWYDEGEERNRGNFPPRFSGRQFPNYSSELNVNALELEDSALYLCASSFEGAREQYFGPGTRLTVT.

This clone was seen only a few times. The V call is TRBV2, the J call TRBJ2-7; D is perhaps TRBD1 (6 bases). Germline CDR1 is SNHLY and CDR2 is FYNNEI. The V gene lost 4 bases and the J gene lost 2 bases, with 15 bases spanning the gap. This CDR3 comprises 15 residues. CDR3 bases: TGTGCCAGCAGTGGTCACGGCACAGGGACCTACGAGCAGTACTTC. It yields the protein CASSGHGTGTYEQYF.

V gene TRBV1 combines with J gene TRBJ2-2; the D segment call TRBD1 is taken from the table without a DNA check. TRBV1 is annotated as a pseudogene. This CDR3 has 17 amino acids. CDR3 in DNA: TGCACCAGCAGCCAAGTTCCAGGGGGAACGAACACCGGGGAGCTGTTTTTT. Its protein is CTSSQVPGGTNTGELFF.

The chain employs TRBV10-3 and TRBJ1-5; unclear D gene. Germline CDR1 and CDR2: ENHRY and SYGVKD. This CDR3 contains 14 residues. Trimming left V 3 bases short and J 3 bases short, with 9 bases between. The CDR3 protein is CAISEEVTNQPQHF. The CDR3 region has the DNA TGTGCCATCAGTGAAGAGGTCACCAATCAGCCCCAGCATTTT.

This chain joins TRBV27 and TRBJ1-1, with TRBD1 as a possible D gene (5 bases). V dropped 5 bases and J dropped 4 bases, with 14 bases sitting between them. CDR1 and CDR2 from the germline V gene are MNHEY and SMNVEV (reference sequence). The CDR3 covers 14 residues. The chain's CDR3 is CASSPQAGSTEAFF. CDR3 sequence (DNA): TGTGCCAGCAGTCCACAGGCGGGGAGCACTGAAGCTTTCTTT.

The chain uses TRBV10-2 and TRBJ2-3; TRBD2 aligns across 13 bases. Germline V lookup: CDR1 WSHSY, CDR2 SAAADI. This CDR3 spans 17 amino acids. V was pared by 4 bases and J by 0 bases, with 4 bases of the junction left unmatched. The CDR3 protein is CASSVLAGGASTDTQYF. The CDR3 DNA is TGCGCCAGCAGTGTACTAGCGGGGGGGGCCAGCACAGATACGCAGTATTTT.

The V call is TRBV5-4, the J call TRBJ2-5; 8 nucleotides match TRBD1. The CDR3 has 15 residues. V lost 1 base to trimming and J lost 1 base; unmatched junction nucleotides: 3. Germline loops: CDR1 SGHNT, CDR2 YYREEE (reference sequence). CDR3 nucleotide sequence: TGTGCCAGCAGCTTGCAGGGGGCGTTCCAAGAGACCCAGTACTTC. It encodes CASSLQGAFQETQYF.

The chain recombines TRBV6-1 with TRBJ2-2, with 9 nucleotides matching TRBD1. This CDR3 has 15 residues. CDR1 and CDR2 from the germline V gene are MNHNS and SASEGT. The V segment lost 5 bases and the J segment 5 bases; nucleotides outside the gene matches: 6. This chain's CDR3 is CASSRQGEGTGELFF. CDR3 coding DNA: TGTGCCAGCAGTCGACAGGGGGAAGGGACCGGGGAGCTGTTTTTT.

The CDR3 sequence: CAWGSRGYQAFF. Written as DNA, the CDR3 is TGTGCCTGGGGGAGCAGGGGGTATCAAGCTTTCTTT. This chain links TRBV30 with TRBJ1-1; 7 bases line up with TRBD1. CDR3 length: 12 residues. The germline V gene has CDR1 GTSNPN and CDR2 SVGIG (reference sequence). With 5 bases clipped from V and 9 bases from J, the junction kept 9 bases outside the gene matches. The full variable domain, rest sourced from reference TRBV30 and TRBJ1-1, is SQTIHQWPATLVQPVGSPLSLECTVEGTSNPNLYWYRQAAGRGLQLLFYSVGIGQISSEVPQNLSASRPQDRQFILSSKKLLLSDSGFYLCAWGSRGYQAFFGQGTRLTVV.